Listed below are T cell receptor beta chains from one sample, sequenced in a study of blood T cell repertoires in COVID-19. Libraries were prepared by immunoSEQ multiplex PCR; TCRdb keeps only in-frame clonotypes and omits some of them. The sample lists fewer than 70,000 clones, just over 85% seen once, with about 1.5% in the top ten. Sequenced: peripheral blood. The origin of the receptors is a woman aged 55-69 years with acute or convalescent COVID-19. Both conserved end residues are part of each CDR3. Fields, in order: J gene, V gene, D gene, clone size, CDR3 DNA, CDR3 protein. A D gene is named only where the DNA matches it firmly. Size values are once, few and many counts, or a class for expanded clones, and some rows have none.

TRBJ1-6	TRBV6-5	-	-	TGTGCCAGCAGGCCTGATTACGAGAATTCACCCCTCCACTTT	CASRPDYENSPLHF
TRBJ2-5	TRBV3-1/TRBV3-2	TRBD2	-	TGTGCCAGCAGGGGGACTAGCGCCGGGGAGACCCAGTACTTC	CASRGTSAGETQYF
TRBJ2-1	TRBV25-1	TRBD2	few	TGTGCCAGCAGTACAGGGACTAGCGGCCGATACAATGAGCAGTTCTTC	CASSTGTSGRYNEQFF
TRBJ1-1	TRBV7-2	-	-	TGTGCCAGCAGCTTAGTGGCAGGGATGAACACTGAAGCTTTCTTT	CASSLVAGMNTEAFF
TRBJ1-1	TRBV3-1/TRBV3-2	-	-	TGTGCCAGCCGGGGGGGCGCCGGTGAAGCTTTCTTT	CASRGGAGEAFF
TRBJ1-2	TRBV27	-	-	TGTGCCAGCAGTTTATCTCCGGGGCTGGCCCATCAGGGGGGCTACACCTTC	CASSLSPGLAHQGGYTF
TRBJ2-7	TRBV10-2	TRBD2	few	TGCGCCAGCAGTTCGCACCCGGGACTAGCCGAAAACTCCTACGAGCAGTACTTC	CASSSHPGLAENSYEQYF
TRBJ2-7	TRBV5-4	TRBD2	-	TGTGCCAGCAGCTTGGCACTAGCGGGAGTCTACGAGCAGTACTTC	CASSLALAGVYEQYF
TRBJ1-1	TRBV7-6	TRBD1	-	TGTGCCAGCAGCTTGCGACAGGGGCCCACTGAAGCTTTCTTT	CASSLRQGPTEAFF
TRBJ1-1	TRBV10-1	-	-	TGCGCCAGCAGTGAGTCGTGGGAGGGCACTGAAGCTTTCTTT	CASSESWEGTEAFF
TRBJ2-7	TRBV2	TRBD2	-	TGTGCCAGCAGGCACGGACTAGCGGCTTTTGACGAGCAGTACTTC	CASRHGLAAFDEQYF
TRBJ2-6	TRBV2	-	-	TGTGCCAACAAAAAGGGAGACTCTGGGGCCAACGTCCTGACTTTC	CANKKGDSGANVLTF
TRBJ1-1	TRBV4-1	TRBD1	-	TGCGCCAGCAGCCAGGGACAGGGGAAGGACACTGAAGCTTTCTTT	CASSQGQGKDTEAFF
TRBJ1-4	TRBV6-5	TRBD1	-	TGTGCCAGCAGCCCCGGGACAGGGGGTGAAAAACTGTTTTTT	CASSPGTGGEKLFF
TRBJ1-1	TRBV18	TRBD1	-	TGTGCCAGCTCCCCTCGACAGGGAGGTATGAACACTGAAGCTTTCTTT	CASSPRQGGMNTEAFF
TRBJ2-2	TRBV7-2	TRBD1	-	TGTGCCAGCAGCCCCTGGACAGGCCGCGACACCGGGGAGCTGTTTTTT	CASSPWTGRDTGELFF
TRBJ2-5	TRBV5-1	-	-	TGCGCCAGCAGCCAGCCGCAGGCCCAAGAGACCCAGTACTTC	CASSQPQAQETQYF
TRBJ1-2	TRBV29-1	TRBD1	-	TGCAGCGTACGACAGGGTAACGACGGCTACACCTTC	CSVRQGNDGYTF
TRBJ1-3	TRBV14	-	-	TGTGCCAGCAGCCTTAACTCTGGAAACACCATATATTTT	CASSLNSGNTIYF
TRBJ1-5	TRBV6-6	-	-	TGTGCCAGCAGCCAGATCAATCAGCCCCAGCATTTT	CASSQINQPQHF
TRBJ2-4	TRBV7-3	-	-	TGTGCCAGCAGCTTAGGAAGCGGCAGCGCCAAAAACATTCAGTACTTC	CASSLGSGSAKNIQYF
TRBJ1-3	TRBV5-4	-	-	TGTGCCAGCAGCTTGTATCGGGGGAGAGACGGTGGAAACACCATATATTTT	CASSLYRGRDGGNTIYF
TRBJ2-3	TRBV2	TRBD1	-	TGTGCCAGCACCCGAGGCCGGACAGGGGCTGATACGCAGTATTTT	CASTRGRTGADTQYF
TRBJ1-2	TRBV7-2	TRBD1	once	TGTGCCAGCAGCTTCAGGGGGGGACAGGGCCATGGCTACACCTTC	CASSFRGGQGHGYTF
TRBJ2-7	TRBV3-1/TRBV3-2	TRBD1	-	TGTGCCAGCAGCCACCGACAGGGGGCGAGGACCTACGAGCAGTACTTC	CASSHRQGARTYEQYF
TRBJ1-5	TRBV27	-	-	TGTGCCAGCAGTTCCTCTACTTATAGCAATCAGCCCCAGCATTTT	CASSSSTYSNQPQHF
TRBJ2-2	TRBV9	TRBD2	few	TGTGCCAGCAGCGGGACTAGCGGATATTGGAACACCGGGGAGCTGTTTTTT	CASSGTSGYWNTGELFF
TRBJ2-7	TRBV2	TRBD1	-	TGTGCCAGCAGTGAAAAGGGCGGGGCAGGGGGCCGGCAGTACTTC	CASSEKGGAGGRQYF
TRBJ2-7	TRBV29-1	TRBD2	few	TGCAGCGTCGGGACTAGCGGGAGTCGGTACGAGCAGTACTTC	CSVGTSGSRYEQYF
TRBJ2-3	TRBV3-1/TRBV3-2	TRBD1	once	TGTGCCAGCAGCCAACCCCAAAGGGGGCTTCACACAGATACGCAGTATTTT	CASSQPQRGLHTDTQYF
TRBJ2-7	TRBV11-2	TRBD2	few	TGTGCCAGCAGCTTAACTAGCGGCTCCTACGAGCAGTACTTC	CASSLTSGSYEQYF
TRBJ2-1	TRBV19	TRBD2	once	TGTGCCAGTAGTAAATACAAGCGGGATGCAGATGAGCAGTTCTTC	CASSKYKRDADEQFF
TRBJ1-6	TRBV3-1/TRBV3-2	-	-	TGTGCCAGCAGCTTACAGGGTTCCTATAATTCACCCCTCCACTTT	CASSLQGSYNSPLHF
TRBJ2-5	TRBV18	-	-	TGTGCCAGCTCACCACTAGGGGAAGGGATGAGAGAGACCCAGTACTTC	CASSPLGEGMRETQYF
TRBJ2-2	TRBV5-1	TRBD1	-	TGCGCCAGCAGGTATTTTCCGACAGGGGAAACCGGGGAGCTGTTTTTT	CASRYFPTGETGELFF
TRBJ2-1	TRBV20-1	-	-	TGCAGTGCGGGAGAGTTCGATGAGCAGTTCTTC	CSAGEFDEQFF
TRBJ2-7	TRBV9	TRBD2	-	TGTGCCAGCAGCGTATCCAGCGGGAGCTACGAGCAGTACTTC	CASSVSSGSYEQYF
TRBJ1-5	TRBV6-1	-	-	TGTGCCAGCAGTGAAAGGAGCAGGGACAATCAGCCCCAGCATTTT	CASSERSRDNQPQHF
TRBJ2-1	TRBV28	TRBD2	-	TGTGCCAGCAGTTTATCTAGCCCTCGGGGGGGTTACAATGAGCAGTTCTTC	CASSLSSPRGGYNEQFF
TRBJ1-5	TRBV28	-	-	TGTGCCAGCAGTTCTCGCGTCGGGGGGGCTCAGCCCCAGCATTTT	CASSSRVGGAQPQHF
TRBJ2-3	TRBV6-1	-	few	TGTGCCAGCAGTGAAGCGGAGGGCCGGGCAGATACGCAGTATTTT	CASSEAEGRADTQYF